These T cell receptor beta chains were read from a single sample in a study of blood T cell repertoires in COVID-19. The repertoire was sequenced with immunoSEQ multiplex PCR; TCRdb's copy has only in-frame clones and lacks some. The repertoire holds around 170,000 clones, with roughly 84% as singletons. The sample taken for sequencing was PBMCs or T cells enriched from blood (not recorded which). The receptors come from a woman aged 50 to 60 who had recovered from COVID-19. Both conserved end residues are part of each CDR3. The order of the fields is CDR3 DNA, CDR3 protein, clone size, J gene, CDR3 length, V gene, D gene. D genes are given only for firm matches. Clone size, where shown, is once, few, many, or a class for clones that have expanded.

CDR3 DNA: TGTGCCAGCAGTCCCACCGGGGTAACCGGCTCCTACGAGCAGTACTTC
CDR3 protein: CASSPTGVTGSYEQYF
clone size: -
J gene: TRBJ2-7
CDR3 length: 16
V gene: TRBV2
D gene: -

CDR3 DNA: TGTGCCAGCATTCGGGGAATAAACGAGCAGTACTTC
CDR3 protein: CASIRGINEQYF
clone size: -
J gene: TRBJ2-7
CDR3 length: 12
V gene: TRBV2
D gene: -

CDR3 DNA: TGTGCCAGCAGTTTGTATCGCGCAGGGAACACCGGGGAGCTGTTTTTT
CDR3 protein: CASSLYRAGNTGELFF
clone size: -
J gene: TRBJ2-2
CDR3 length: 16
V gene: TRBV28
D gene: -

CDR3 DNA: TGTGCCAGCAGCTTATCTGACAGGGGGAGTGGCTACACCTTC
CDR3 protein: CASSLSDRGSGYTF
clone size: -
J gene: TRBJ1-2
CDR3 length: 14
V gene: TRBV7-9
D gene: TRBD1

CDR3 DNA: TGTGCCAGCAGTTACGGAGGGATCTATGGCTACACCTTC
CDR3 protein: CASSYGGIYGYTF
clone size: -
J gene: TRBJ1-2
CDR3 length: 13
V gene: TRBV6-5
D gene: -

CDR3 DNA: TGTGCCAGCAGCCCAAGGAGGGGAGGAGATGAAAAACTGTTTTTT
CDR3 protein: CASSPRRGGDEKLFF
clone size: -
J gene: TRBJ1-4
CDR3 length: 15
V gene: TRBV11-2
D gene: -

CDR3 DNA: TGTGCCAGCAGCTTAACGACTTCTAACTATGGCTACACCTTC
CDR3 protein: CASSLTTSNYGYTF
clone size: -
J gene: TRBJ1-2
CDR3 length: 14
V gene: TRBV11-2
D gene: -

CDR3 DNA: TGTGCCAGCAGTGACGGAGGGCCCCAGCATTTT
CDR3 protein: CASSDGGPQHF
clone size: -
J gene: TRBJ1-5
CDR3 length: 11
V gene: TRBV6-1
D gene: -

CDR3 DNA: TGTGCCTGGCAGACTAGCGGAAGCTCCTACGAGCAGTACTTC
CDR3 protein: CAWQTSGSSYEQYF
clone size: -
J gene: TRBJ2-7
CDR3 length: 14
V gene: TRBV30
D gene: TRBD2

CDR3 DNA: TGTGCCAGCAGGTTAGGAAACAGGGGCGAGCAGTACTTC
CDR3 protein: CASRLGNRGEQYF
clone size: -
J gene: TRBJ2-7
CDR3 length: 13
V gene: TRBV27
D gene: TRBD1

CDR3 DNA: TGTGCCAGCTCTGAGGGAAACACCATATATTTT
CDR3 protein: CASSEGNTIYF
clone size: -
J gene: TRBJ1-3
CDR3 length: 11
V gene: TRBV12-3/TRBV12-4
D gene: -

CDR3 DNA: TGTGCCAGCAGCTCACAGCGGACCGGGGAGCTGTTTTTT
CDR3 protein: CASSSQRTGELFF
clone size: -
J gene: TRBJ2-2
CDR3 length: 13
V gene: TRBV7-3
D gene: -

CDR3 DNA: TGTGCCAGCAGCTTGGAACAGCCCCTGAACACTGAAGCTTTCTTT
CDR3 protein: CASSLEQPLNTEAFF
clone size: -
J gene: TRBJ1-1
CDR3 length: 15
V gene: TRBV5-4
D gene: -

CDR3 DNA: TGTGCCAGCAGTTACTCGAGGCAGGGCAGGCAAGAGACCCAGTACTTC
CDR3 protein: CASSYSRQGRQETQYF
clone size: -
J gene: TRBJ2-5
CDR3 length: 16
V gene: TRBV6-5
D gene: -

CDR3 DNA: TGTGCCAGCAGCCCCGGCGGCGCCACAGATACGCAGTATTTT
CDR3 protein: CASSPGGATDTQYF
clone size: few
J gene: TRBJ2-3
CDR3 length: 14
V gene: TRBV9
D gene: -

CDR3 DNA: TGTGCCAGCAGGTATAAACTAGCGGCCACCTACAATGAGCAGTTCTTC
CDR3 protein: CASRYKLAATYNEQFF
clone size: -
J gene: TRBJ2-1
CDR3 length: 16
V gene: TRBV2
D gene: TRBD2

CDR3 DNA: TGTGCCAGCAGCCGCCGGGGAGAACTAGTGACTTATCGGCAGTTCTTC
CDR3 protein: CASSRRGELVTYRQFF
clone size: -
J gene: TRBJ2-1
CDR3 length: 16
V gene: TRBV13
D gene: -

CDR3 DNA: TGTGCCTGGAGTCTATCACGGACTGGGGGTAGCGGGAGCGTGAATGAGCAGTTCTTC
CDR3 protein: CAWSLSRTGGSGSVNEQFF
clone size: -
J gene: TRBJ2-1
CDR3 length: 19
V gene: TRBV30
D gene: TRBD2

CDR3 DNA: TGTGCCAGCAGTATCGGGCAGGGATCTGAAGCTTTCTTT
CDR3 protein: CASSIGQGSEAFF
clone size: once
J gene: TRBJ1-1
CDR3 length: 13
V gene: TRBV12-3/TRBV12-4
D gene: -

CDR3 DNA: TGTGCCAGCAGCTTAGATTTGTACACACAGACCCAGTACTTC
CDR3 protein: CASSLDLYTQTQYF
clone size: -
J gene: TRBJ2-5
CDR3 length: 14
V gene: TRBV11-2
D gene: -

CDR3 DNA: TGTGCCAGCAGCCCAGCCCGGAGGATCGGAACCTACGAGCAGTACTTC
CDR3 protein: CASSPARRIGTYEQYF
clone size: -
J gene: TRBJ2-7
CDR3 length: 16
V gene: TRBV6-2/TRBV6-3
D gene: -

CDR3 DNA: TGTGCCAGTAGTTCTGGACAGGGGAACTATGGCTACACCTTC
CDR3 protein: CASSSGQGNYGYTF
clone size: -
J gene: TRBJ1-2
CDR3 length: 14
V gene: TRBV19
D gene: TRBD1

CDR3 DNA: TGTGCCAGCAGTGAAAGGACAGGGGGCGGCAATCAGCCCCAGCATTTT
CDR3 protein: CASSERTGGGNQPQHF
clone size: -
J gene: TRBJ1-5
CDR3 length: 16
V gene: TRBV2
D gene: TRBD1

CDR3 DNA: TGTGCCAGCACCGAGTCGACAGGGATGAGGGAGACCCAGTACTTC
CDR3 protein: CASTESTGMRETQYF
clone size: -
J gene: TRBJ2-5
CDR3 length: 15
V gene: TRBV2
D gene: TRBD1

CDR3 DNA: TGTGCCAGCAGCCTGTCGACTGGATACGAGCAGTACTTC
CDR3 protein: CASSLSTGYEQYF
clone size: -
J gene: TRBJ2-7
CDR3 length: 13
V gene: TRBV9
D gene: -

CDR3 DNA: TGTGCCTGGAGCGGACTAGCGGGAGTCGGTAATGAGCAGTTCTTC
CDR3 protein: CAWSGLAGVGNEQFF
clone size: once
J gene: TRBJ2-1
CDR3 length: 15
V gene: TRBV30
D gene: TRBD2

CDR3 DNA: TGTGCCAGTAGTATTCCTTGGGGGACTCGGACGGACTATGGCTACACCTTC
CDR3 protein: CASSIPWGTRTDYGYTF
clone size: few
J gene: TRBJ1-2
CDR3 length: 17
V gene: TRBV19
D gene: -

CDR3 DNA: TGTGCCAGCAGCTCAACGTATAGGGGACTAGCGGGAATAGAGACCCAGTACTTC
CDR3 protein: CASSSTYRGLAGIETQYF
clone size: once
J gene: TRBJ2-5
CDR3 length: 18
V gene: TRBV7-9
D gene: TRBD2

CDR3 DNA: TGTGCCATCAGTGGGAGCGATAATTCACCCCTCCACTTT
CDR3 protein: CAISGSDNSPLHF
clone size: once
J gene: TRBJ1-6
CDR3 length: 13
V gene: TRBV10-3
D gene: -

CDR3 DNA: TGTGCCAGCAGCTTGGGGGCCTACAGGGGGCGCATCACTGAAGCTTTCTTT
CDR3 protein: CASSLGAYRGRITEAFF
clone size: -
J gene: TRBJ1-1
CDR3 length: 17
V gene: TRBV5-5
D gene: TRBD1

CDR3 DNA: TGTGCCAGCCCCGGGACACCTTCTAAGGGGGACTACCCCCCATCATCCGGGGAGCTGTTTTTT
CDR3 protein: CASPGTPSKGDYPPSSGELFF
clone size: -
J gene: TRBJ2-2
CDR3 length: 21
V gene: TRBV27
D gene: -

CDR3 DNA: TGTGCCAGCAGCCGGGGCGGGAGGGCGTGGAATGAGCAGTTCTTC
CDR3 protein: CASSRGGRAWNEQFF
clone size: -
J gene: TRBJ2-1
CDR3 length: 15
V gene: TRBV3-1/TRBV3-2
D gene: TRBD2

CDR3 DNA: TGTGCCAGCAGTTACGAGGCGGGAGGCTACAATGAGCAGTTCTTC
CDR3 protein: CASSYEAGGYNEQFF
clone size: -
J gene: TRBJ2-1
CDR3 length: 15
V gene: TRBV6-2/TRBV6-3
D gene: TRBD2

CDR3 DNA: TGTGCCAGCGAAACGGGGACAGGGGGCTCCAACGAGCAGTACTTC
CDR3 protein: CASETGTGGSNEQYF
clone size: -
J gene: TRBJ2-7
CDR3 length: 15
V gene: TRBV27
D gene: TRBD1

CDR3 DNA: TGTGCCAGCAGTGCGGGGGGGTTCACTGAAGCTTTCTTT
CDR3 protein: CASSAGGFTEAFF
clone size: -
J gene: TRBJ1-1
CDR3 length: 13
V gene: TRBV5-6
D gene: -

CDR3 DNA: TGTGCCAGTCAAAGCGGGAGGTGGACAGATACGCAGTATTTT
CDR3 protein: CASQSGRWTDTQYF
clone size: -
J gene: TRBJ2-3
CDR3 length: 14
V gene: TRBV19
D gene: TRBD2

CDR3 DNA: TGTGCCAGCAGCCCTAGCACAGATACGCAGTATTTT
CDR3 protein: CASSPSTDTQYF
clone size: few
J gene: TRBJ2-3
CDR3 length: 12
V gene: TRBV7-6
D gene: -

CDR3 DNA: TGTGCCAGCAGTCCACAGGGGGCAGTGTCTTACGAGCAGTACTTC
CDR3 protein: CASSPQGAVSYEQYF
clone size: few
J gene: TRBJ2-7
CDR3 length: 15
V gene: TRBV6-5
D gene: TRBD1

CDR3 DNA: TGTGCCAGCAGCTTAGACCTACTAGCGGGAGAGCAGTTCTTC
CDR3 protein: CASSLDLLAGEQFF
clone size: -
J gene: TRBJ2-1
CDR3 length: 14
V gene: TRBV7-8
D gene: TRBD2

CDR3 DNA: TGCGCCAGCAGCCAAGATGAATCCGGGACAGACTTCAATCAGCCCCAGCATTTT
CDR3 protein: CASSQDESGTDFNQPQHF
clone size: -
J gene: TRBJ1-5
CDR3 length: 18
V gene: TRBV4-3
D gene: TRBD1

CDR3 DNA: TGTGCCAGCAGCCAGGGACTAGCGGGAGAAGAGCAGTTCTTC
CDR3 protein: CASSQGLAGEEQFF
clone size: few
J gene: TRBJ2-1
CDR3 length: 14
V gene: TRBV4-2
D gene: TRBD2

CDR3 DNA: TGTGCCAGCAGCTTAAGGCTAGCGGGAGAGGCCTACAATGAGCAGTTCTTC
CDR3 protein: CASSLRLAGEAYNEQFF
clone size: -
J gene: TRBJ2-1
CDR3 length: 17
V gene: TRBV7-6
D gene: TRBD2

CDR3 DNA: TGTGCCAGCAGTGTAGGACAGGGAAGTCGCTATGGCTACACCTTC
CDR3 protein: CASSVGQGSRYGYTF
clone size: -
J gene: TRBJ1-2
CDR3 length: 15
V gene: TRBV27
D gene: TRBD1

CDR3 DNA: TGTGCCACCAGCGTAAAGTTAGGAGGTGGCGCCACAGATACGCAGTATTTT
CDR3 protein: CATSVKLGGGATDTQYF
clone size: -
J gene: TRBJ2-3
CDR3 length: 17
V gene: TRBV15
D gene: -

CDR3 DNA: TGTGCCAGCAGGCCGCCGGGACAGGGGGCGGGGGGCTACACCTTC
CDR3 protein: CASRPPGQGAGGYTF
clone size: -
J gene: TRBJ1-2
CDR3 length: 15
V gene: TRBV28
D gene: TRBD1

CDR3 DNA: TGTGCCAGCAGCTTAGTTCAGGGTTTGAACACTGAAGCTTTCTTT
CDR3 protein: CASSLVQGLNTEAFF
clone size: -
J gene: TRBJ1-1
CDR3 length: 15
V gene: TRBV11-2
D gene: -

CDR3 DNA: TGTGCCAGCACGAGAAACAGGGGCCCCACAGATACGCAGTATTTT
CDR3 protein: CASTRNRGPTDTQYF
clone size: once
J gene: TRBJ2-3
CDR3 length: 15
V gene: TRBV2
D gene: TRBD1

CDR3 DNA: TGTGCCAGCTCACTCCAGGGGGCGGTAGATCAGCCCCAGCATTTT
CDR3 protein: CASSLQGAVDQPQHF
clone size: -
J gene: TRBJ1-5
CDR3 length: 15
V gene: TRBV18
D gene: TRBD1

CDR3 DNA: TGTGCCACCAGCAGAGATACCTCCGCGGCTGAAAAACTGTTTTTT
CDR3 protein: CATSRDTSAAEKLFF
clone size: -
J gene: TRBJ1-4
CDR3 length: 15
V gene: TRBV15
D gene: -